This T cell receptor (beta chain) came from a study of CD8+CD57+ T cells in acquired aplastic anemia. Background on the study: Average DNA yield from sorted CD4+ and CD8+ cells was approximately 3 ug.

This clonotype was detected only once. Its antigen is undetermined. Germline-derived CDR1 and CDR2 are SGHRS and YFSETQ. The ends lost 3 bases at V and 0 bases at J; junction bases unmatched: 3. CDR3 length: 14 amino acids. An expansion of CD8+CD57+ cells by flow cytometry had been shown in patients chosen for sequencing. When blood sampling took place, the patients had received no therapy. Study-level findings and limits: Patients shared 25 to 35 CD8+ CDR3 sequences with controls. Patients did not significantly differ from controls in CD8+ Simpson's diversity.

CDR3 and TCR beta VDJ profiling relied on genomic DNA as the template. From the reads, TCRdb called clonotypes with MiXCR, one entry per CDR3 protein. The sample contains hundreds of thousands of distinct CDR3 sequences, about 44% of which appear only once. The source is a human donor with aplastic anemia. Sequenced material: sorted CD4+, CD8+, or CD8+CD57+ T cells (not recorded which) from PBMCs. The V gene is TRBV5-1, the J gene TRBJ2-7; 7 bases agree with TRBD1. The CDR3 DNA reads as TGCGCCAGCAGCTCGACAGGGACCTCCTACGAGCAGTACTTC. Translated, it gives CASSSTGTSYEQYF.